Listed here are 13 T cell receptor beta chains from one sample, sequenced in a study of blood T cell repertoires in COVID-19. Here immunoSEQ multiplex PCR was the method, and the copy in TCRdb shows in-frame clones only, minus some. The data hold around 32,000 clones, with 80% to 90% observed a single time. Material for sequencing was peripheral blood. The receptors were sampled from an elderly woman with active or convalescent COVID-19.

The V and J genes are TRBV5-5 and TRBJ1-4, with 8 bases lining up with TRBD1. The junction had 6 bases not matched to a gene; V was cut back by 3 bases and J by 8 bases. Germline V gene sequence: CDR1 SGHKS, CDR2 YYEKEE (reference sequence). The CDR3 runs 14 residues. The CDR3 is CASSSGQGGEKLFF. The CDR3 DNA follows: TGTGCCAGCAGCTCAGGACAGGGAGGCGAAAAACTGTTTTTT.

The chain links TRBV6-6 to TRBJ1-6; D remains ambiguous. Trimming stripped 2 bases from V and 7 bases from J, with 12 bases between. The germline CDR1 and CDR2 sequences are MNHNY and SVGAGI (reference sequence). The length of the CDR3 is 15 residues. In DNA, the CDR3 is TGTGCCAGCAGTTACGGTGGACGGGGAAATTCACCCCTCCACTTT. Protein sequence: CASSYGGRGNSPLHF.

The chain employs TRBV3-1 (or the pseudogene TRBV3-2) and TRBJ1-2; D is undetermined. V was shortened by 2 bases and J by 4 bases, with 11 bases between the two germline ends. CDR1 is LGHDT and CDR2 is YNNKEL in the germline V gene (reference sequence). This CDR3 comprises 14 residues. The CDR3 sequence is CASSQTSAGYGYTF. For the CDR3, the DNA is TGTGCCAGCAGCCAAACGTCTGCGGGCTATGGCTACACCTTC.

The V call is TRBV2, the J call TRBJ1-4, with a weak D call TRBD1 (6 bases). The germline CDR1 and CDR2 sequences are SNHLY and FYNNEI. The CDR3 spans 15 residues. Trimming took 0 bases from V and 5 from J, leaving 10 bases between them. The CDR3 DNA reads TGTGCCAGCAGTGAAGCGGGGGCCCAGAATGAAAAACTGTTTTTT. This encodes CASSEAGAQNEKLFF.

The table lists this clone with a few counts. The chain uses TRBV19 and TRBJ1-5, with TRBD1 identical over 7 bases. Germline lookup yields CDR1 LNHDA and CDR2 SQIVND (reference sequence). V lost 6 bases to trimming and J lost 0 bases; unmatched junction nucleotides: 5. The CDR3 spans 15 residues. The CDR3 protein is CASRWDSYSNQPQHF. The CDR3 DNA sequence: TGTGCCAGTAGATGGGACAGTTATAGCAATCAGCCCCAGCATTTT.

This chain uses TRBV6-5 with TRBJ1-5; the match to TRBD1 covers 7 bases. This CDR3 spans 14 amino acids. Looked up from germline, CDR1 is MNHEY and CDR2 is SVGAGI. V lost 7 bases, J lost 7 bases, and 10 bases stayed unmatched. The CDR3 spells CASIGSTGEQPQHF. CDR3 in DNA: TGTGCCAGCATTGGATCTACAGGGGAACAGCCCCAGCATTTT.

The rearrangement uses TRBV13 and TRBJ2-2; 12 bases are shared with TRBD2. The CDR3 has 14 amino acids. CDR1 PRHDT and CDR2 FYEKMQ come from the germline V gene (reference sequence). The junction had 5 bases not matched to a gene; V was cut back by 6 bases and J by 9 bases. In DNA form, the CDR3 reads TGTGCCAGCAGTTCTAGCGGGGGGGCCCGGGAGCTGTTTTTT. Translation gives CASSSSGGARELFF.

V and J are TRBV7-3 and TRBJ2-1, with TRBD1 matching 7 bases. V was clipped by 1 base and J by 12 bases; unmatched bases: 21. CDR1 and CDR2 from the germline V gene are SGHTA and FQGTGA. The CDR3 extends over 18 amino acids. The CDR3: CASSLIGTTGSGTMTQFF. The CDR3, as DNA: TGTGCCAGCAGCTTAATAGGTACGACAGGGAGTGGGACAATGACGCAGTTCTTC. Looking up the rest from reference TRBV7-3 and TRBJ2-1 gives the full variable domain: GAGVSQTPSNKVTEKGKYVELRCDPISGHTALYWYRQSLGQGPEFLIYFQGTGAADDSGLPNDRFFAVRPEGSVSTLKIQRTERGDSAVYLCASSLIGTTGSGTMTQFFGPGTRLTVL.

This chain connects TRBV27 to TRBJ1-6, with 9 bases identical to TRBD1. The CDR3 has 15 amino acids. J was trimmed by 9 bases and V by 5 bases; bases with no gene match: 8. The germline V gene encodes CDR1 MNHEY and CDR2 SMNVEV (reference sequence). In DNA, the CDR3 is TGTGCCAGCAGTGTAACAGGGGGCCGGGGTTCACCCCTCCACTTT. Its translation: CASSVTGGRGSPLHF.

This clone was observed once. This chain uses TRBV6-6 with TRBJ2-5; 7 nucleotides line up with TRBD2. The germline gives CDR1 MNHNY, CDR2 SVGAGI (reference sequence). V dropped 7 bases and J dropped 5; count of bases not matched to a gene: 7. This CDR3 has 13 residues. In DNA, the CDR3 is TGTGCCAGCAAGCGGGGAGCGAGCGAGACCCAGTACTTC. This sequence encodes CASKRGASETQYF.

The chain links TRBV7-3 to TRBJ2-2, with 10 bases lining up with TRBD1. The germline gives CDR1 SGHTA, CDR2 FQGTGA. Trimming removed 5 bases from V and 1 base from J; junction bases left unmatched: 1. The CDR3 consists of 15 residues. DNA of the CDR3: TGTGCCAGCAGCAGGGACAGGGGGAACACCGGGGAGCTGTTTTTT. This codes for CASSRDRGNTGELFF. Full variable domain (remainder filled in from reference TRBV7-3 and TRBJ2-2): GAGVSQTPSNKVTEKGKYVELRCDPISGHTALYWYRQSLGQGPEFLIYFQGTGAADDSGLPNDRFFAVRPEGSVSTLKIQRTERGDSAVYLCASSRDRGNTGELFFGEGSRLTVL.

V and J are TRBV9 and TRBJ1-4; D is unresolved. This CDR3 has 14 residues. CDR1 is SGDLS and CDR2 is YYNGEE in the germline V gene. The V end lost 0 bases, the J end lost 8 bases, and 11 bases lay between the germline ends. DNA for the CDR3: TGTGCCAGCAGCGTAGGGCGAGGAAAGGAAAAACTGTTTTTT. Protein: CASSVGRGKEKLFF.

This chain uses TRBV4-2 with TRBJ1-3; 7 bases map to TRBD1. The CDR3 spans 16 residues. Unmatched junction bases numbered 9, after V lost 2 bases and J lost 5 bases. The germline CDR1 and CDR2 sequences are LGHNA and YNFKEQ. In DNA, the CDR3 is TGTGCCAGCAGCCAAAAAGCAGACAGGGTCAGAAACACCATATATTTT. It specifies CASSQKADRVRNTIYF.